Sequencing of this TCR beta chain was carried out in a study of response to subunit inactivated influenza vaccine. TCRdb reanalysed the RT-PCR reads using MiXCR and keeps one entry per CDR3 protein. The data hold a few hundred thousand distinct CDR3 sequences, with 20% to 25% observed a single time. Germline CDR1 SGHTA, CDR2 FQGNSA. This CDR3 spans 13 amino acids. Trimming stripped 2 bases from V and 8 bases from J, with 12 bases between. This TCR was recovered from a man between 50 and 69 years old who received an inactivated influenza vaccine. The chain carries TRBV7-2 and TRBJ1-1, with D hard to call. The sample in question was PBMCs from blood, obtained about 20 months after vaccination. The CDR3 reads CASSLRSLREAFF. For the CDR3, the DNA is TGTGCCAGCAGCTTACGGTCCTTGAGAGAAGCTTTCTTT.